This T cell receptor beta chain came from a study of control samples from healthy donors and cancer patients. Only in-frame clones appear in the TCRdb table, and some are missing; sequencing was by immunoSEQ multiplex PCR. The data show 95,000 to 130,000 clones, 88% seen once. Trimming left V 1 base short and J 2 bases short, with 11 bases between. The CDR3 extends over 15 amino acids. Germline V gives CDR1 SGHRS, CDR2 YFSETQ. The chain uses TRBV5-1 and TRBJ2-3, with D uncertain. Sequencing was done on a sample of blood. The receptor's source is a woman aged 70-85 years in good health. CDR3 protein: CASSLLAQPTDTQYF. The CDR3, as DNA: TGCGCCAGCAGCTTGTTAGCCCAACCCACAGATACGCAGTATTTT.